Each of the 10 T cell receptor beta chains below was sequenced from the same sample in a study of blood T cell repertoires in COVID-19. Repertoires were generated with immunoSEQ multiplex PCR, while TCRdb's copy carries only in-frame clones and drops some. Of approximately 170,000 clones listed, around 89% were seen once; the top ten hold under 2%. The sample consisted of peripheral blood. The receptors stem from a man aged 18-30 years who had recovered from COVID-19.

The chain has TRBV19 and TRBJ2-7, with 8 bases lining up with TRBD1. Per germline, CDR1 LNHDA and CDR2 SQIVND (reference sequence). This CDR3 region has 14 residues. Trimming at V came to 9 bases and at J to 3 bases, leaving 10 bases not matched to a gene. CDR3 sequence: CASERTGGIYEQYF. The CDR3 region has the DNA TGTGCCAGCGAGAGAACAGGGGGTATCTACGAGCAGTACTTC.

The chain has TRBV5-4 and TRBJ2-2, with D tentatively TRBD2 (5 bases). V was trimmed by 0 bases and J by 0 bases, leaving 9 bases between them. Germline lookup yields CDR1 SGHNT and CDR2 YYREEE (reference sequence). The CDR3 totals 16 residues. The CDR3 region has the DNA TGTGCCAGCAGCTTGGCCACCGGGGCGAACACCGGGGAGCTGTTTTTT. It encodes CASSLATGANTGELFF.

V is TRBV19 and J is TRBJ1-4, with 7 bases fitting TRBD1. CDR1 and CDR2 from the germline V gene are LNHDA and SQIVND (reference sequence). This CDR3 spans 15 amino acids. With 5 bases clipped from V and 11 bases from J, the junction kept 14 bases outside the gene matches. The CDR3 DNA sequence: TGTGCCAGTAGTCCCGGGACAGCTCTAGGTGGGAAACTGTTTTTT. This translates into CASSPGTALGGKLFF.

This clone was recorded only once. The chain has TRBV5-5 and TRBJ1-4; D uncertain. The ends were cut back, 4 bases at V and 1 base at J, with 11 bases in the middle. The CDR3 sequence is 15 residues long. Germline V CDR1 and CDR2: SGHKS, YYEKEE (reference sequence). CDR3 nucleotides: TGTGCCAGCAGCCGCGGCGGAATAACTAATGAAAAACTGTTTTTT. Residues: CASSRGGITNEKLFF.

V usage is TRBV5-1 and J usage is TRBJ2-5; 7 bases agree with TRBD1. The CDR3 is 16 residues long. In germline, CDR1 is SGHRS, CDR2 YFSETQ. The V segment lost 5 bases and the J segment 2 bases; nucleotides outside the gene matches: 12. The CDR3 reads CASSPTGTAKQETQYF. Here the CDR3 DNA reads TGCGCCAGCAGTCCGACGGGGACAGCTAAACAAGAGACCCAGTACTTC.

This sequence joins TRBV14 and TRBJ1-1; possible D gene TRBD1, 6 bases. The CDR3 covers 13 residues. CDR1 SGHDN and CDR2 FVKESK come from the germline V gene. V shed 4 bases and J shed 3 bases, with 9 bases lying between them. CDR3: CASSPTGHTEAFF. CDR3 DNA: TGTGCCAGCAGCCCAACAGGGCACACTGAAGCTTTCTTT.

The chain joins TRBV27 to TRBJ2-4; TRBD1 might be the D (6 bases). The CDR3 is made up of 17 amino acids. Germline CDR1 is MNHEY and CDR2 is SMNVEV (reference sequence). V lost 4 bases and J 1 base, leaving 17 bases between the germline ends. The CDR3 reads CASSSYDRFNAKNIQYF. DNA of the CDR3: TGTGCCAGCAGTTCCTACGACAGGTTCAACGCCAAAAACATTCAGTACTTC.

The chain combines TRBV5-1 with TRBJ2-7; 14 bases align to TRBD2. The CDR3 sequence is 17 residues long. Per the germline V gene, CDR1 is SGHRS and CDR2 is YFSETQ. The V segment lost 4 bases and the J segment 1 base; nucleotides outside the gene matches: 7. The CDR3 here is CASSGIGTSGSSYEQYF. The CDR3 nucleotides are TGCGCCAGCAGCGGAATAGGGACTAGCGGGAGTTCCTACGAGCAGTACTTC.

The rearrangement joins TRBV9 to TRBJ2-2; no firm D call. CDR1 and CDR2 (germline): SGDLS, YYNGEE. V lost 3 bases and J 4 bases, leaving 16 bases between the germline ends. This CDR3 has 16 amino acids. The CDR3 DNA is TGTGCCAGCAGCGACCCCTTAGAGCGTCCCACCGGGGAGCTGTTTTTT. Translating it yields CASSDPLERPTGELFF.

This clone appeared a few times. J is TRBJ1-1 and V is TRBV6-1, with D perhaps matching TRBD1 (5 bases). The CDR3 is made up of 11 amino acids. Germline CDR1 is MNHNS and CDR2 is SASEGT. Trimming stripped 2 bases from V and 10 bases from J, with 8 bases between. The CDR3, as DNA: TGTGCCAGCAGTGAATGGGGGGGAGCTTTCTTT. Protein product: CASSEWGGAFF.